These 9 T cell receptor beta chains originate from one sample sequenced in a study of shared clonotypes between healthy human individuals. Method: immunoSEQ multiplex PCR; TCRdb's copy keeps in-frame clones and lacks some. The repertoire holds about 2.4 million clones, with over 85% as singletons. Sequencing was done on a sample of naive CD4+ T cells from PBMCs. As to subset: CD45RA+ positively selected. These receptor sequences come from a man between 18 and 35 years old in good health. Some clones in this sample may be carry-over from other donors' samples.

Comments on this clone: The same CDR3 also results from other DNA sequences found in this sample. CDR3 sequence: CASSLQGDYGYTF. The CDR3 DNA reads TGTGCCAGTAGCCTTCAGGGCGACTATGGCTACACCTTC. V gene TRBV19 combines with J gene TRBJ1-2, with a tentative D call TRBD1 (5 bases). The V end lost 6 bases, the J end lost 3 bases, and 11 bases lay between the germline ends. CDR1 LNHDA and CDR2 SQIVND come from the germline V gene (reference sequence). The CDR3 spans 13 residues.

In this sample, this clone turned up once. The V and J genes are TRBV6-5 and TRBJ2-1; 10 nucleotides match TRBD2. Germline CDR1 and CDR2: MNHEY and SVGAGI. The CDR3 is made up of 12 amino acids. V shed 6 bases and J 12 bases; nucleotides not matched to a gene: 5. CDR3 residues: CASRSGGGLQFF. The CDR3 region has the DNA TGTGCCAGCAGGAGCGGGGGGGGTTTGCAGTTCTTC.

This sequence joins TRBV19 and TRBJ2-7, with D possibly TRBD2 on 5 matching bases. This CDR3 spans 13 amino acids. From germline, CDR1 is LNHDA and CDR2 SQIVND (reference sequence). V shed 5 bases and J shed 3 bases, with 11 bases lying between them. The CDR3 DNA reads TGTGCCAGTAGTGTGGGAGTTCTCTACGAGCAGTACTTC. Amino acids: CASSVGVLYEQYF. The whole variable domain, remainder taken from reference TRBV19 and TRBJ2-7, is DGGITQSPKYLFRKEGQNVTLSCEQNLNHDAMYWYRQDPGQGLRLIYYSQIVNDFQKGDIAEGYSVSREKKESFPLTVTSAQKNPTAFYLCASSVGVLYEQYFGPGTRLTVT.

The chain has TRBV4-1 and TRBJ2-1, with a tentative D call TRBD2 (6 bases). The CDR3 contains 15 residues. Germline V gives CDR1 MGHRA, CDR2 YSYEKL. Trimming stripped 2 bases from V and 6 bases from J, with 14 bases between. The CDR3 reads CASSQPWRAGNEQFF. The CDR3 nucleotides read TGCGCCAGCAGCCAACCTTGGAGGGCGGGCAATGAGCAGTTCTTC.

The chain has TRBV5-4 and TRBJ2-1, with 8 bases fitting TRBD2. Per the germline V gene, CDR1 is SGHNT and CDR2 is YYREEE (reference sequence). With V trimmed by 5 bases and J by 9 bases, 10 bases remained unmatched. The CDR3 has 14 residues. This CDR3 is CASSKGLESTEQFF. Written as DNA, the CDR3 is TGTGCCAGCAGTAAGGGACTAGAAAGCACTGAGCAGTTCTTC.

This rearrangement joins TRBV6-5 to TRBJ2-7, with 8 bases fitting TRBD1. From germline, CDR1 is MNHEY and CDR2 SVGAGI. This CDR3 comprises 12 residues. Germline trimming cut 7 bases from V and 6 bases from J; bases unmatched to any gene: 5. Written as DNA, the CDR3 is TGTGCCAGCAAGGACAGGGAAGGCGAGCAGTACTTC. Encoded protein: CASKDREGEQYF.

The CDR3 DNA reads TGTGCCAGCAGCTTAACGAGGACTAGCGGGATTGGAGATACGCAGTATTTT. It translates to CASSLTRTSGIGDTQYF. The chain employs TRBV7-3 and TRBJ2-3, with 12 nucleotides matching TRBD2. J lost 5 bases, V lost 0 bases, and 6 bases had no gene match. The V gene's germline CDR1 is SGHTA and CDR2 FQGTGA. The CDR3 length is 17 residues.

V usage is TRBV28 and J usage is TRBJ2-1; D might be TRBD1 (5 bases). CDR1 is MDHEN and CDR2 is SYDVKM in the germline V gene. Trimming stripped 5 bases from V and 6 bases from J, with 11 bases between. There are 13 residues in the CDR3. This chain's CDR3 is CASSPRVINEQFF. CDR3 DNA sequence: TGTGCCAGCAGTCCCAGGGTCATCAATGAGCAGTTCTTC.

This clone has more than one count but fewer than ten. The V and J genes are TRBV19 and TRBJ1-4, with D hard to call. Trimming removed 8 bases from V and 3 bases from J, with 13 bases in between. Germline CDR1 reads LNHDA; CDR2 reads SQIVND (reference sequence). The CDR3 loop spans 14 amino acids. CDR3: CASVEGSSNEKLFF. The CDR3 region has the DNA TGTGCCAGTGTAGAGGGTAGCTCTAATGAAAAACTGTTTTTT.